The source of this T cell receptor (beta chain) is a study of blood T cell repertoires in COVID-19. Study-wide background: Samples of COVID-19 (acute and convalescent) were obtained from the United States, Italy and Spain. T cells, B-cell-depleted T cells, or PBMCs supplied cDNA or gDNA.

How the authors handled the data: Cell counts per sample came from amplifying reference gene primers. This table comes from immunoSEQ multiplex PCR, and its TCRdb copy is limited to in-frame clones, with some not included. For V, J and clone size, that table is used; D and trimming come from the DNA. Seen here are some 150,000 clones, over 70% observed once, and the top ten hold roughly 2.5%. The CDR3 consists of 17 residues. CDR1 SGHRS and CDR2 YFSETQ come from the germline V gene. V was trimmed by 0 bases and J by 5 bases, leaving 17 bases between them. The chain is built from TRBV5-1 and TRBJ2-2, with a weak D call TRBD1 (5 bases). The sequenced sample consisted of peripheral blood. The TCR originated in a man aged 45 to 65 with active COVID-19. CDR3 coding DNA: TGCGCCAGCAGCTTGGAAAGCCGTAGGGGAAGGACCGGGGAGCTGTTTTTT. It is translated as CASSLESRRGRTGELFF.